Following are 12 T cell receptor beta chains from one sample sequenced in a study of cytotoxic CD8 clonotypes in ibrutinib-treated CLL. Assay used: immunoSEQ multiplex PCR; TCRdb lists only in-frame clones, some missing. The sample includes around 70,000 clones, 75% to 85% of them seen just once. The specimen comprised PBMCs, sampled at disease progression, from a patient treated with ibrutinib. The receptors here all came from a human donor with chronic lymphocytic leukemia.

The chain recombines TRBV2 with TRBJ1-4; D unresolved. CDR3 length equals 13 residues. V lost 5 bases and J 4 bases, leaving 8 bases between the germline ends. Germline V lookup: CDR1 SNHLY, CDR2 FYNNEI. CDR3 sequence (DNA): TGTGCCAGCAGTAGAGCAGATAATGAAAAACTGTTTTTT. Its protein is CASSRADNEKLFF.

This clone ranks as medium-sized (0.01 to 0.1%). The rearrangement uses TRBV7-7 and TRBJ2-5, with unresolved D. V was trimmed by 1 base and J by 6 bases, leaving 12 bases between them. This CDR3 spans 14 amino acids. CDR1 is SSHAT and CDR2 is FNYEAQ in the germline V gene (reference sequence). The CDR3 DNA follows: TGTGCCAGCAGCTTAGTCCCTAGGGAAAAGACCCAGTACTTC. Protein sequence: CASSLVPREKTQYF.

The chain has TRBV4-2 and TRBJ2-7; no clear D. The germline gives CDR1 LGHNA, CDR2 YNFKEQ. The CDR3 covers 15 residues. Deletions cut 0 bases from V and 1 base from J, with 10 bases between. The CDR3 loop reads CASSQESLLSYEQYF. The DNA of the CDR3 is TGTGCCAGCAGCCAAGAGAGCTTACTGTCCTACGAGCAGTACTTC.

The CDR3 reads CASSRDRGYEQYF. The DNA for the CDR3 is TGTGCCAGCAGCCGGGACAGGGGGTACGAGCAGTACTTC. This chain links TRBV2 with TRBJ2-7; 11 positions agree with TRBD1. The V and J ends lost 6 bases and 4 bases, in that order; junction bases with no gene match: 2. The CDR3 loop spans 13 amino acids. The germline V gene encodes CDR1 SNHLY and CDR2 FYNNEI. Full variable domain (missing parts from reference TRBV2 and TRBJ2-7): EPEVTQTPSHQVTQMGQEVILRCVPISNHLYFYWYRQILGQKVEFLVSFYNNEISEKSEIFDDQFSVERPDGSNFTLKIRSTKLEDSAMYFCASSRDRGYEQYFGPGTRLTVT.

This chain connects TRBV28 to TRBJ2-3, with 9 bases fitting TRBD2. V was pared by 6 bases and J by 6 bases, with 13 bases of the junction left unmatched. The CDR3 is 16 residues long. Germline loops: CDR1 MDHEN, CDR2 SYDVKM. The CDR3 region has the DNA TGTGCCAGCAGCCGCGGGTGGCGGGGGGGCATTGATACGCAGTATTTT. Protein sequence: CASSRGWRGGIDTQYF.

The chain recombines TRBV29-1 with TRBJ1-2; 7 bases fit TRBD1. Germline V gene data show CDR1 as SQVTM and CDR2 as ANQGSEA. V lost 4 bases, J lost 7 bases, and 3 bases stayed unmatched. The CDR3 covers 11 residues. The CDR3 region has the DNA TGCAGCGTTGGACAGGGACGTGGCTACACCTTC. Translated: CSVGQGRGYTF.

The chain carries TRBV27 and TRBJ1-1, with D maybe TRBD1 (6 bases). V was clipped by 4 bases and J by 1 base, with 13 bases between them. Germline V lookup: CDR1 MNHEY, CDR2 SMNVEV (reference sequence). The CDR3 is made up of 15 amino acids. CDR3 in DNA: TGTGCCAGCAGTTCTCATGGGGGCCAGAACACTGAAGCTTTCTTT. As protein: CASSSHGGQNTEAFF.

This clone has a single count. V and J are TRBV19 and TRBJ2-1; TRBD2 aligns across 7 bases. This CDR3 is built from 15 residues. Per the germline V gene, CDR1 is LNHDA and CDR2 is SQIVND (reference sequence). The J segment lost 4 bases and the V segment lost 5 bases, leaving 8 bases of the junction unmatched. The DNA for the CDR3 is TGTGCCAGTAGTTTCGGGGCTAGCGGTTACAATGAGCAGTTCTTC. It is translated as CASSFGASGYNEQFF.

The chain is built from TRBV7-2 and TRBJ2-5, with 10 bases lining up with TRBD2. This CDR3 spans 15 amino acids. V lost 4 bases, J lost 5 bases, and 7 bases stayed unmatched. Per the germline V gene, CDR1 is SGHTA and CDR2 is FQGNSA. The CDR3 DNA follows: TGTGCCAGCAGCTCCGGACTAGCGGTTGGGGAGACCCAGTACTTC. Translated, it gives CASSSGLAVGETQYF.

This clone appeared once. This chain uses TRBV5-4 with TRBJ1-2; D uncertain. CDR1 is SGHNT and CDR2 is YYREEE in the germline V gene (reference sequence). This CDR3 comprises 15 residues. V lost 0 bases to trimming and J lost 2 bases, with 11 bases between them. This CDR3 reads CASSLDLGRNYGYTF. CDR3 nucleotides: TGTGCCAGCAGCTTGGACCTAGGCAGGAACTATGGCTACACCTTC.

The chain links TRBV5-1 to TRBJ2-1; tentatively, D is TRBD1 or TRBD2 (6 bases each). The CDR3 length is 15 residues. CDR1 and CDR2 (germline): SGHRS, YFSETQ. V was clipped by 8 bases and J by 0 bases, with 15 bases between them. The CDR3 protein is CASRGDLSSYNEQFF. The DNA for the CDR3 is TGCGCCAGTAGGGGGGATCTAAGCTCCTACAATGAGCAGTTCTTC.

This clone was counted ten times or more. The genes are TRBV5-4 and TRBJ2-1, with TRBD1 matching over 8 bases. J lost 7 bases, V lost 2 bases, and 8 bases had no gene match. The CDR3 has 15 amino acids. The germline CDR1 and CDR2 sequences are SGHNT and YYREEE (reference sequence). CDR3 DNA: TGTGCCAGCAGCTTCGGGACAGGCGCCGCGAATGAGCAGTTCTTC. This gives the protein CASSFGTGAANEQFF.